This TCR beta chain appears in the sequencing data of a study of tissue T cells after allogeneic stem cell transplantation. The study, taken as a whole, reports: This small cohort was clinically heterogeneous, and sampling depth was a limitation.

This CDR3 comprises 16 residues. Looked up from germline, CDR1 is MNHDT and CDR2 is YYDKIL. V was cut by 0 bases and J by 1 base, with 10 bases left in between. On this clone itself: Antigen specificity is unknown. The germline and genes are mouse ones. The read stops 1 residue short of the end of the CDR3; the missing end is completed from the germline J gene.

Data came from immunoSEQ multiplex PCR; TCRdb stores just in-frame clones and leaves some out. The sample lists 40,000 to 50,000 clones; around 70% were seen once. Sequenced material: sorted cells pooled from one or two spleens. The sequence derives from a pool of C57BL/6 mice in good health. This chain uses TRBV17 with TRBJ2-1; D call uncertain. Partial CDR3 DNA: TGTGCTAGCAGTAGAGATCAGAGACAAAACTATGCTGAGCAGTTC. It codes for CASSRDQRQNYAEQF. The whole CDR3 reads CASSRDQRQNYAEQFF.